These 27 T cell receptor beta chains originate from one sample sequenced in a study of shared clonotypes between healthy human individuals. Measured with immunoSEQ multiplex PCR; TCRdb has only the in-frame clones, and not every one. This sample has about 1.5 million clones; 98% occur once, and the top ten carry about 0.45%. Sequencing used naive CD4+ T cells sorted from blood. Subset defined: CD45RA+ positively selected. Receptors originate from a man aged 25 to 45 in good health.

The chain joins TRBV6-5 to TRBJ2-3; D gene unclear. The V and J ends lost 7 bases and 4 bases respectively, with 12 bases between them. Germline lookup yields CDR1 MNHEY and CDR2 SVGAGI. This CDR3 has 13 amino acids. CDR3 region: CASTPEYADTQYF. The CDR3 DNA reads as TGTGCCAGCACCCCCGAGTACGCAGATACGCAGTATTTT.

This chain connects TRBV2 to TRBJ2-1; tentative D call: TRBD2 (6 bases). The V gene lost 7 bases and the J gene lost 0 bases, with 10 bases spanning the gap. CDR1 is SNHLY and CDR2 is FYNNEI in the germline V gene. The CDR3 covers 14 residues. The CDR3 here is CASTRESSYNEQFF. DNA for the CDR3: TGTGCCAGCACCCGGGAGAGCTCCTACAATGAGCAGTTCTTC.

Written as DNA, the CDR3 is TGTGCCAGCAGCTTAGCGCATGGAGACACGCAGTATTTT. Translated, it gives CASSLAHGDTQYF. The rearrangement joins TRBV7-6 to TRBJ2-3; D gene uncertain. The germline gives CDR1 SGHVS, CDR2 FNYEAQ. This CDR3 is built from 13 residues. V lost 0 bases to trimming and J lost 9 bases, with 10 bases between them. The variable domain in full, completed from reference TRBV7-6 and TRBJ2-3, reads GAGVSQSPRYKVTKRGQDVALRCDPISGHVSLYWYRQALGQGPEFLTYFNYEAQQDKSGLPNDRFSAERPEGSISTLTIQRTEQRDSAMYRCASSLAHGDTQYFGPGTRLTVL.

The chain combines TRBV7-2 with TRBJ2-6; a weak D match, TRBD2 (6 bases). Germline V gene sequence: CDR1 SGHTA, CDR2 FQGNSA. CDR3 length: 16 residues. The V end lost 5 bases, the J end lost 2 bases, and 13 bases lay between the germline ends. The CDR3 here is CASSIRLVPGANVLTF. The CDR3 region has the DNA TGTGCCAGCAGCATTAGACTAGTGCCTGGGGCCAACGTCCTGACTTTC.

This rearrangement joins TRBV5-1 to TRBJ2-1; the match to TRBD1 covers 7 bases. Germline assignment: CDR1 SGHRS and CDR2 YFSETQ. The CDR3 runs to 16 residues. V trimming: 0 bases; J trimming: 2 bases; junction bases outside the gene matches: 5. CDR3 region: CASSLDGTATYNEQFF. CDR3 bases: TGCGCCAGCAGCTTGGACGGGACAGCGACCTACAATGAGCAGTTCTTC.

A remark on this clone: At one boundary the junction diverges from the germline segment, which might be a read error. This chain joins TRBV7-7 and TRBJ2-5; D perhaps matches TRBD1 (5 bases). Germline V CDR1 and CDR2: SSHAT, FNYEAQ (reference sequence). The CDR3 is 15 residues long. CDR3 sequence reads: CASSLDQGIQETQYF. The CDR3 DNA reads TGTGCTAGCAGCCTTGACCAGGGAATCCAAGAGACCCAGTACTTC.

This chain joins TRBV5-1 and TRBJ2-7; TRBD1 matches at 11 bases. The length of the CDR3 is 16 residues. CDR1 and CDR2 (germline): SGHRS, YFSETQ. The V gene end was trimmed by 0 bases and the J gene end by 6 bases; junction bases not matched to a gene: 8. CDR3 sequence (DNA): TGCGCCAGCAGCTTGGGACATGGGGACAGGGGGGTCGAGCAGTACTTC. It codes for CASSLGHGDRGVEQYF.

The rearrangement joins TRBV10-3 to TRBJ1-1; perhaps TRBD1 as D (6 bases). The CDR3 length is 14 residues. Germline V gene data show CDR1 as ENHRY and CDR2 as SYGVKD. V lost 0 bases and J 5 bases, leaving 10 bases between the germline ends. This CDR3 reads CAISESNRVTEAFF. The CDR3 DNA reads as TGTGCCATCAGTGAGTCGAACAGGGTAACTGAAGCTTTCTTT.

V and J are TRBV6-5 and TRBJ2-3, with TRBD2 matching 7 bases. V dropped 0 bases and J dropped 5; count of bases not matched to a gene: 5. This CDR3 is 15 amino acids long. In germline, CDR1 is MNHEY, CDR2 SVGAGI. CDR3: CASSYSRLARDTQYF. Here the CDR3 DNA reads TGTGCCAGCAGTTACTCGCGACTAGCAAGAGATACGCAGTATTTT.

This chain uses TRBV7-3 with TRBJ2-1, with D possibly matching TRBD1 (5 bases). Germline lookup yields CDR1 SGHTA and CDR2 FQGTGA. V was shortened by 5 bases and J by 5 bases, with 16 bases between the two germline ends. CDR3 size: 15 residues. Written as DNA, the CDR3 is TGTGCCAGCAGCCGAATTTCAGGGTTGGACAATGAGCAGTTCTTC. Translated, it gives CASSRISGLDNEQFF.

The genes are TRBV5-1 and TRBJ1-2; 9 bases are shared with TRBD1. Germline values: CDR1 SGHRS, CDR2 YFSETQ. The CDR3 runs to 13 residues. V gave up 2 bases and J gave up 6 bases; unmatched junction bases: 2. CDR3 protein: CASSLQGADGYTF. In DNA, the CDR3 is TGCGCCAGCAGCTTACAGGGGGCGGATGGCTACACCTTC.

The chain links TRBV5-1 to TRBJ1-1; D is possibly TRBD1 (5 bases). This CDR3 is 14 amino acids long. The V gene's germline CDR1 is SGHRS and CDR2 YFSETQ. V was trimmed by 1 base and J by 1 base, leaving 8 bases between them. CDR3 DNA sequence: TGCGCCAGCAGCTTGAGGGACCAGAACACTGAAGCTTTCTTT. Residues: CASSLRDQNTEAFF.

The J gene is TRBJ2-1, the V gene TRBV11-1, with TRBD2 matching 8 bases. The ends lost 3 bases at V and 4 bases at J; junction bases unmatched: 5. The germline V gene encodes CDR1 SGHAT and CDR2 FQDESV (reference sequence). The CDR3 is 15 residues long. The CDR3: CASSFLLAGYNEQFF. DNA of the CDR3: TGTGCCAGCAGCTTCCTTCTAGCGGGTTACAATGAGCAGTTCTTC.

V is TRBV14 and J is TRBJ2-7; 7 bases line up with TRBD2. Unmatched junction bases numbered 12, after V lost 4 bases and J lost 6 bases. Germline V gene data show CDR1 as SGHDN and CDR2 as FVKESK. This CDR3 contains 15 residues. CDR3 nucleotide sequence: TGTGCCAGCAGCCCCCGCCCGGGGAGGGCATCCGAGCAGTACTTC. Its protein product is CASSPRPGRASEQYF.

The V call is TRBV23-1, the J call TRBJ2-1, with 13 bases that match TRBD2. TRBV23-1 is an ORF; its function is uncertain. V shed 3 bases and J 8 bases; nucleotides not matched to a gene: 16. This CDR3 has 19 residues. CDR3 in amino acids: CASSQPTPGLAGKMDEQFF. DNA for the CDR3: TGCGCCAGCAGTCAGCCCACCCCGGGACTAGCGGGAAAAATGGATGAGCAGTTCTTC.

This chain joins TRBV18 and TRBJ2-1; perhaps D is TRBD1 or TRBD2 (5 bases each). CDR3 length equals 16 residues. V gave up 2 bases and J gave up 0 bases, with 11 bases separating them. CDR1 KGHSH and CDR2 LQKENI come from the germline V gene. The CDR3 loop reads CASSPEGWSSYNEQFF. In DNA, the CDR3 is TGTGCCAGCTCACCAGAGGGGTGGAGCTCCTACAATGAGCAGTTCTTC.

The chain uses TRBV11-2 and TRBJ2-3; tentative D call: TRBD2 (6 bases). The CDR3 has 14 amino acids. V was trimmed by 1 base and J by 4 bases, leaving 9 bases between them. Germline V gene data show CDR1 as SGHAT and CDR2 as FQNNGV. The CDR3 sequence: CASSLGLEADTQYF. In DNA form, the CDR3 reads TGTGCCAGCAGCTTAGGACTAGAGGCAGATACGCAGTATTTT.

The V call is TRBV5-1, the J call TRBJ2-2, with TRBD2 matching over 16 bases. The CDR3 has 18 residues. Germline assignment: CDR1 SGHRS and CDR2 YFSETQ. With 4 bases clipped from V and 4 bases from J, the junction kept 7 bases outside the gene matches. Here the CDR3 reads CASSRGTSGRDGTGELFF. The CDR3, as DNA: TGCGCCAGCAGCAGAGGGACTAGCGGGAGGGATGGCACCGGGGAGCTGTTTTTT.

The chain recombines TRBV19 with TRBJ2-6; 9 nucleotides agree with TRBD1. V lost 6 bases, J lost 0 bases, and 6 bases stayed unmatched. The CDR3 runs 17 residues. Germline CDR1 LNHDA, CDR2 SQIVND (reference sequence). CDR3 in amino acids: CASSLGTGSSGANVLTF. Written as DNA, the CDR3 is TGTGCCAGTAGCCTCGGGACAGGGAGCTCTGGGGCCAACGTCCTGACTTTC.

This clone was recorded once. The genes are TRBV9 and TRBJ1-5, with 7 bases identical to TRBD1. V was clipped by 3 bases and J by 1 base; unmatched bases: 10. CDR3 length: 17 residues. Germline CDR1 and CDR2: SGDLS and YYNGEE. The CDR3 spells CASSAFLRDSSNQPQHF. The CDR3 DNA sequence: TGTGCCAGCAGCGCTTTCCTCAGGGACAGCAGCAATCAGCCCCAGCATTTT. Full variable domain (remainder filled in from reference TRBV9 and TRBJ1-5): DSGVTQTPKHLITATGQRVTLRCSPRSGDLSVYWYQQSLDQGLQFLIQYYNGEERAKGNILERFSAQQFPDLHSELNLSSLELGDSALYFCASSAFLRDSSNQPQHFGDGTRLSIL.

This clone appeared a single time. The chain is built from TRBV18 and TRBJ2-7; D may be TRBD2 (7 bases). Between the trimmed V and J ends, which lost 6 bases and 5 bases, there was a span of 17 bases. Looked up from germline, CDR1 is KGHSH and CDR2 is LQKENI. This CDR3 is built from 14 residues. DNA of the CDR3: TGTGCCAGCTCCCCAGTTGGGGGGGCCCACGAGCAGTACTTC. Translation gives CASSPVGGAHEQYF.

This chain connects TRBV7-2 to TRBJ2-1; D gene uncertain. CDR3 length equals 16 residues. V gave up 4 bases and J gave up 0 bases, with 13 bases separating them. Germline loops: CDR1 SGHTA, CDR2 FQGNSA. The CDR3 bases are TGTGCCAGCAGCTCGGCGGTCATAGTCTCCTACAATGAGCAGTTCTTC. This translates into CASSSAVIVSYNEQFF.

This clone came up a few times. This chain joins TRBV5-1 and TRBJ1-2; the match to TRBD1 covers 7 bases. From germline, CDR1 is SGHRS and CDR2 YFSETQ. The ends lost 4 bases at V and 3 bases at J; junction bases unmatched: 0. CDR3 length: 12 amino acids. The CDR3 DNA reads TGCGCCAGCAGCGGGACAGACTATGGCTACACCTTC. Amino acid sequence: CASSGTDYGYTF.

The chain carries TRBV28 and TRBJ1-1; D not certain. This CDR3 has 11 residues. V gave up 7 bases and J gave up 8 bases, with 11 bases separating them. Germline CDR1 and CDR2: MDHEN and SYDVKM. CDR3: CASTKPGEAFF. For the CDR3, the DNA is TGTGCCAGCACCAAACCGGGAGAAGCTTTCTTT.

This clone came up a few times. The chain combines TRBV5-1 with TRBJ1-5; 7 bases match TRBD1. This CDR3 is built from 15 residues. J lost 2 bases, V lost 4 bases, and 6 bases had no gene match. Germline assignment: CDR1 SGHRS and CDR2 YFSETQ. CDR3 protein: CASSPTGLGNQPQHF. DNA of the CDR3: TGCGCCAGCAGCCCGACAGGGTTGGGCAATCAGCCCCAGCATTTT.

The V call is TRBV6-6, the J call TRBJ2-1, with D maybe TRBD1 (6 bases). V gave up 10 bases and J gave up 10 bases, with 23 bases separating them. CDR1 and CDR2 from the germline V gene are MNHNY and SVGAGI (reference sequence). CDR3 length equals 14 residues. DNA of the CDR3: TGTGCCACCGTGCAAATACAGGGTTACTCCGAGCAGTTCTTC. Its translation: CATVQIQGYSEQFF.

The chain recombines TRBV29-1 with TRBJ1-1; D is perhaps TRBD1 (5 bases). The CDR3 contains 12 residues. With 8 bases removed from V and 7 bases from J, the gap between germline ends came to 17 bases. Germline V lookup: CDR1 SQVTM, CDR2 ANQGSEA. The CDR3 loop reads CSSFFGGVEAFF. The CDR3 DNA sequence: TGCAGCTCCTTCTTTGGGGGTGTTGAAGCTTTCTTT.